The 25 T cell receptor beta chains below all came from one sample that was sequenced in a study of CXCR3-negative and CXCR3-positive naive CD8 T cells. UMI-labeled 5' RACE yielded the TRB cDNA libraries. TCRdb re-called the 5' RACE reads and gives one entry per CDR3 protein, without DNA. The sample spans 30,000 to 40,000 distinct CDR3 sequences; the ten largest clones claim about 14%. Source material: memory CD8+ T cells from blood. These receptors were taken from a human donor in good health. Some clones in this sample may be carry-over from other donors' samples.

The gene calls are TRBV15 and TRBJ2-1; TCRdb selects TRBD2, and the lack of DNA leaves this call unchecked. CDR1 and CDR2 (germline): LNHNV, YYDKDF (reference sequence). CDR3 size: 15 residues. This chain's CDR3 is CATSKERGGYNEQFF.

The J gene is TRBJ1-1, the V gene TRBV4-2; as DNA is missing, the TRBD1 call by TCRdb cannot be tested. The CDR3 sequence is 17 residues long. Per the germline V gene, CDR1 is LGHNA and CDR2 is YNFKEQ. The CDR3 here is CASSQDEWGVSTTEAFF.

This chain links TRBV6-2 or TRBV6-3 with TRBJ2-1. Germline CDR1 MNHEY, CDR2 SVGEGT. CDR3 length: 15 residues. CDR3 loop: CASSFGISPYNEQFF.

V is TRBV5-5 and J is TRBJ2-5; the TRBD1 assignment by TCRdb is unverifiable without DNA. The germline V gene has CDR1 SGHKS and CDR2 YYEKEE (reference sequence). The CDR3 has 15 residues. The CDR3 loop reads CASSLGTGAGETQYF. Using reference TRBV5-5 and TRBJ2-5 for the parts outside the CDR3, the full variable domain is DAGVTQSPTHLIKTRGQQVTLRCSPISGHKSVSWYQQVLGQGPQFIFQYYEKEERGRGNFPDRFSARQFPNYSSELNVNALLLGDSALYLCASSLGTGAGETQYFGPGTRLLVL.

V gene TRBV6-5 combines with J gene TRBJ2-1. The length of the CDR3 is 15 residues. Germline V gives CDR1 MNHEY, CDR2 SVGAGI. The CDR3 here is CASSYQRDYYNEQFF.

The rearrangement links TRBV7-3 to TRBJ2-7; no DNA is available, so the TRBD2 call from TCRdb remains unchecked. The germline V gene encodes CDR1 SGHTA and CDR2 FQGTGA. This CDR3 contains 15 residues. CDR3: CASSLNSGGAYEQYF.

The V and J genes are TRBV3-1 and TRBJ2-2; TCRdb names TRBD2, which stays unverified in the absence of DNA. This CDR3 comprises 17 residues. Germline-derived CDR1 and CDR2 are LGHDT and YNNKEL (reference sequence). This CDR3 reads CASSHYSGGANTGELFF.

The rearrangement uses TRBV11-2 and TRBJ2-7; TCRdb selects TRBD1, and the lack of DNA leaves this call unchecked. Germline CDR1 SGHAT, CDR2 FQNNGV. This CDR3 contains 16 residues. The CDR3 region is CASSPTAVDRFYEQYF.

The V call is TRBV12-3 or TRBV12-4, the J call TRBJ2-3; TCRdb designates TRBD2, a call that cannot be tested without DNA. The CDR3 has 15 amino acids. The CDR3 region is CASRGTSGAQDTQYF.

This chain joins TRBV4-2 and TRBJ2-7; TCRdb reports TRBD2, a call that lacks DNA to check it against. Germline V gene lookup returns CDR1 LGHNA and CDR2 YNFKEQ. The CDR3 is made up of 14 amino acids. The CDR3: CASSQDWAPYEQYF.

The rearrangement joins TRBV14 to TRBJ2-7; the TRBD1 assignment by TCRdb is unverifiable without DNA. CDR3 length equals 14 residues. Germline V CDR1 and CDR2: SGHDN, FVKESK. CDR3 protein: CASSQADRAYEQYF.

The V call is TRBV7-9, the J call TRBJ1-4; TCRdb's D call of TRBD1 is untestable without DNA. The CDR3 covers 15 residues. The germline gives CDR1 SEHNR, CDR2 FQNEAQ (reference sequence). This CDR3 reads CASSLISSRGNELFF.

The chain recombines TRBV14 with TRBJ2-7. Germline CDR1 SGHDN, CDR2 FVKESK. This CDR3 is built from 16 residues. The CDR3: CASSQDHPAGSYEQYF.

V is TRBV19 and J is TRBJ2-7; TCRdb lists TRBD1, though no DNA is available to test this call. The CDR3 is 13 residues long. Germline values: CDR1 LNHDA, CDR2 SQIVND (reference sequence). This CDR3 is CASSTANAYEQYF.

This chain connects TRBV27 to TRBJ2-1. Per the germline V gene, CDR1 is MNHEY and CDR2 is SMNVEV (reference sequence). The CDR3 extends over 15 amino acids. The CDR3: CASSLYRGAYNEQFF.

The V gene is TRBV9, the J gene TRBJ2-5; TCRdb proposes TRBD2, but this gene call is untestable without DNA. The germline gives CDR1 SGDLS, CDR2 YYNGEE. This CDR3 has 14 amino acids. CDR3 sequence reads: CASSESGGGETQYF.

The chain employs TRBV6-4 and TRBJ2-1; the D call from TCRdb, TRBD1, cannot be confirmed without DNA. This CDR3 is built from 14 residues. The germline gives CDR1 MRHNA, CDR2 SNTAGT. The CDR3 region is CASSAEGLPDEQFF.

This chain connects TRBV6-2 or TRBV6-3 to TRBJ2-1. Germline loops: CDR1 MNHEY, CDR2 SVGEGT. The CDR3 has 15 amino acids. The CDR3 protein is CASSEETSAYNEQFF.

V usage is TRBV6-2 or TRBV6-3 and J usage is TRBJ2-1. The CDR3 sequence is 11 residues long. Per the germline V gene, CDR1 is MNHEY and CDR2 is SVGEGT. The CDR3 region is CASSHAYEQFF.

The chain links TRBV7-3 to TRBJ1-2; as DNA is missing, the TRBD1 call by TCRdb cannot be tested. The V gene's germline CDR1 is SGHTA and CDR2 FQGTGA. There are 13 residues in the CDR3. The CDR3 here is CASSPGTDYGYTF.

V and J are TRBV6-2 or TRBV6-3 and TRBJ1-5. Germline lookup yields CDR1 MNHEY and CDR2 SVGEGT. The CDR3 is 14 residues long. The chain's CDR3 is CASSLQGMTQPQHF.

This rearrangement joins TRBV5-5 to TRBJ2-2; the TRBD1 assignment by TCRdb is unverifiable without DNA. This CDR3 is 15 amino acids long. From germline, CDR1 is SGHKS and CDR2 YYEKEE (reference sequence). The CDR3: CASSAETGFAGELFF.

The chain couples TRBV7-9 to TRBJ2-3; the TRBD2 assignment by TCRdb is unverifiable without DNA. The germline CDR1 and CDR2 sequences are SEHNR and FQNEAQ (reference sequence). This CDR3 has 16 amino acids. This CDR3 is CASSPAGGPRGDTQYF.

This chain joins TRBV5-1 and TRBJ1-2. The CDR3 contains 12 residues. Germline CDR1 reads SGHRS; CDR2 reads YFSETQ. CDR3 loop: CASSIGGKGYTF.

The chain couples TRBV10-1 to TRBJ2-7; TCRdb indicates TRBD2, and absent DNA this call remains unverified. The germline CDR1 and CDR2 sequences are WNHNN and SYGVQD (reference sequence). This CDR3 contains 16 residues. The CDR3 here is CASSESDGTNSYEQYF.